A single T cell receptor (beta chain) is shown here with its context. Germline is not matched at one junction end, which may reflect a read error. This entry belongs to a study of blood T cell repertoires in COVID-19. Background on the study: T cells, B-cell-depleted T cells, or PBMCs provided the cDNA or gDNA that served as material.

Germline lookup yields CDR1 PRHDT and CDR2 FYEKMQ (reference sequence). This CDR3 is 15 amino acids long. Original analysis: By means of reference gene primer amplification, nucleated cell counts were estimated. TCRdb keeps only in-frame clones here, not all; method: immunoSEQ multiplex PCR. The V and J calls and clone size are taken from that table; D and trimming were inferred from the DNA. The table includes tens of thousands of clones, 82% detected once. The sequence was obtained from a woman aged 55-75 years with acute or convalescent COVID-19. The sample consisted of peripheral blood. J is TRBJ1-3 and V is TRBV13, with a tentative D call TRBD1 (5 bases). In nucleotides, the CDR3 is TGTGCCAGCAGCCTAACAGGCATCTCTGGAAACACCACATATTTT. It yields the protein CASSLTGISGNTTYF.